These 13 T cell receptor beta chains originate from one sample sequenced in a study of blood T cell repertoires in COVID-19. Clones were sequenced by immunoSEQ multiplex PCR, and TCRdb holds only the in-frame ones, with some missing. The sample yields 200,000 or so clones, around 90% seen once. Material: peripheral blood. The receptors derive from a man under 40 with COVID-19, enrolled during active disease.

The chain combines TRBV4-1 with TRBJ2-3; D is perhaps TRBD1 (8 bases). Trimming stripped 2 bases from V and 1 base from J, with 16 bases between. This CDR3 contains 17 residues. Germline V gene lookup returns CDR1 MGHRA and CDR2 YSYEKL. The DNA of the CDR3 is TGCGCCAGCAGCCAATCAAACAGGGGGGGTCGCACAGATACGCAGTATTTT. Protein: CASSQSNRGGRTDTQYF.

Turning to this clone: This same CDR3 is encoded by further DNA sequences in the sample. The chain is built from TRBV18 and TRBJ2-7; possible D gene TRBD1, 5 bases. This CDR3 region has 13 residues. Trimming stripped 3 bases from V and 3 bases from J, with 9 bases between. Germline V gene lookup returns CDR1 KGHSH and CDR2 LQKENI. The CDR3 here is CASSPGQNYEQYF. The CDR3 DNA is TGTGCCAGCTCACCGGGGCAGAACTACGAGCAGTACTTC.

The chain couples TRBV27 to TRBJ2-7, with 7 bases that match TRBD1. The V segment lost 4 bases and the J segment 3 bases; nucleotides outside the gene matches: 12. CDR1 is MNHEY, CDR2 SMNVEV, per germline (reference sequence). The CDR3 covers 16 residues. The CDR3 DNA sequence: TGTGCCAGCAGTTCGTTTCAGGGGGACCTCGTCTACGAGCAGTACTTC. It codes for CASSSFQGDLVYEQYF.

CDR3 nucleotides: TGTGCCAGCAGCTTAGCCCCGATAGCGGGAGTAACAGATACGCAGTATTTT. Encoded protein: CASSLAPIAGVTDTQYF. The chain employs TRBV7-2 and TRBJ2-3; 9 bases match TRBD2. J was trimmed by 3 bases and V by 0 bases; bases with no gene match: 7. Germline assignment: CDR1 SGHTA and CDR2 FQGNSA. The CDR3 has 17 residues.

CDR3 coding DNA: TGTGCCAGCAGCTCGGGTAGCGGAAGAAGCACAGATACGCAGTATTTT. Protein: CASSSGSGRSTDTQYF. The chain recombines TRBV7-3 with TRBJ2-3; maybe TRBD2 (6 bases). Trimming cost V 4 bases and J 0 bases, with 14 bases left between them. The germline V gene encodes CDR1 SGHTA and CDR2 FQGTGA. The CDR3 covers 16 residues.

A word on this clone: The same CDR3 arises from other DNA sequences in this sample as well. The chain uses TRBV7-2 and TRBJ1-5; weak D call: TRBD1 (6 bases). The CDR3 length is 13 residues. The germline gives CDR1 SGHTA, CDR2 FQGNSA. The V and J ends lost 3 bases and 4 bases respectively, with 7 bases between them. CDR3 loop: CASSLRGNQPQHF. The CDR3 coding sequence is TGTGCCAGCAGCTTGAGGGGGAATCAGCCCCAGCATTTT. The full variable domain, its missing parts supplied by reference TRBV7-2 and TRBJ1-5, is GAGVSQSPSNKVTEKGKDVELRCDPISGHTALYWYRQSLGQGLEFLIYFQGNSAPDKSGLPSDRFSAERTGGSVSTLTIQRTQQEDSAVYLCASSLRGNQPQHFGDGTRLSIL.

The chain carries TRBV10-3 and TRBJ2-7; possible D gene TRBD1, 6 bases. The V gene lost 2 bases and the J gene lost 1 base, with 12 bases spanning the gap. This CDR3 region has 15 residues. Germline CDR1 is ENHRY and CDR2 is SYGVKD. The CDR3 here is CAISEGQSRSYEQYF. CDR3 bases: TGTGCCATCAGTGAGGGACAGTCACGTTCCTACGAGCAGTACTTC.

This chain joins TRBV4-3 and TRBJ1-3; D uncertain. The germline V gene encodes CDR1 LGHNA and CDR2 YSLEER. CDR3 length: 15 amino acids. V was pared by 0 bases and J by 0 bases, with 6 bases between. CDR3 sequence: CASSQDVRSGNTIYF. DNA of the CDR3: TGCGCCAGCAGCCAAGACGTTCGCTCTGGAAACACCATATATTTT.

This clone occurred a few times. The rearrangement uses TRBV6-2 or TRBV6-3 and TRBJ1-2; D is uncertain. The CDR3 loop spans 11 amino acids. CDR1 is MNHEY, CDR2 SVGEGT, per germline. V dropped 6 bases and J dropped 5 bases, with 7 bases sitting between them. CDR3 DNA: TGTGCCAGCAGCGACAAGTATGGCTACACCTTC. Translation gives CASSDKYGYTF.

This clone showed up just a few times. The chain uses TRBV6-2 or TRBV6-3 and TRBJ1-2; TRBD1 might be the D (5 bases). The CDR3 length is 14 residues. Per germline, CDR1 MNHEY and CDR2 SVGEGT. Trimming stripped 2 bases from V and 2 bases from J, with 9 bases between. The CDR3 DNA reads TGTGCCAGCAGTTACGGACATCAAAACTATGGCTACACCTTC. Its translation: CASSYGHQNYGYTF.

The J gene is TRBJ1-1, the V gene TRBV5-1, with D possibly TRBD1 on 5 matching bases. The germline V gene encodes CDR1 SGHRS and CDR2 YFSETQ. With 0 bases removed from V and 0 bases from J, the gap between germline ends came to 6 bases. There are 14 residues in the CDR3. Here the CDR3 reads CASSLARVNTEAFF. CDR3 DNA sequence: TGCGCCAGCAGCTTGGCCAGGGTGAACACTGAAGCTTTCTTT.

The chain links TRBV3-1 (or the pseudogene TRBV3-2) to TRBJ1-2, with 7 positions matching TRBD1. The CDR3 sequence is 15 residues long. CDR1 and CDR2 (germline): LGHDT, YNNKEL (reference sequence). Trimming cost V 0 bases and J 7 bases; bases outside gene matches: 8. The CDR3 region is CASSQEPRQGLGYTF. The DNA for the CDR3 is TGTGCCAGCAGCCAAGAGCCGCGACAGGGCCTTGGCTACACCTTC.

The CDR3 sequence is CASSLTSGGHEQFF. The DNA for the CDR3 is TGTGCCAGCAGCCTCACTAGCGGAGGGCATGAGCAGTTCTTC. The chain links TRBV7-3 to TRBJ2-1; TRBD2 matches 8 bases. The CDR3 totals 14 residues. Trimming at V came to 5 bases and at J to 8 bases, leaving 8 bases not matched to a gene. Germline V gene sequence: CDR1 SGHTA, CDR2 FQGTGA.